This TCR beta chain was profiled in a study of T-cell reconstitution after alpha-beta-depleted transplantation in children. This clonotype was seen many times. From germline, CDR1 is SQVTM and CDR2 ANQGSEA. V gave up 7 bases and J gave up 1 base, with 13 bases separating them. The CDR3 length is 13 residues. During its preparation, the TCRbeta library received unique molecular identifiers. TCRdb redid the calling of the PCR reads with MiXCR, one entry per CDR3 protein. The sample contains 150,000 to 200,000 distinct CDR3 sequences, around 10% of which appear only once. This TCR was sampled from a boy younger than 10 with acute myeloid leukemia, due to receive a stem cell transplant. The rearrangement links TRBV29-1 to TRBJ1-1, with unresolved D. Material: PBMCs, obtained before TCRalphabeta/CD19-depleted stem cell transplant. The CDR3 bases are TGCAGCGCAATCCCGGACGGGAACACTGAAGCTTTCTTT. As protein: CSAIPDGNTEAFF.